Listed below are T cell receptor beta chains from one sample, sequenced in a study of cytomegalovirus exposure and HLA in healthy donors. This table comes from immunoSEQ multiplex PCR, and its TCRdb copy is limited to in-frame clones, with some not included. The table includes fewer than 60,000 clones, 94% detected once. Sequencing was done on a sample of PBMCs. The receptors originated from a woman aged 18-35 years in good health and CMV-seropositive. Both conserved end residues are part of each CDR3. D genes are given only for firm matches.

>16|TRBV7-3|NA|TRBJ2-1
CASSLIGQGIQNEQFF
TGTGCCAGCAGCTTAATTGGGCAGGGTATCCAAAATGAGCAGTTCTTC
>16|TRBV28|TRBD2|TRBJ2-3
CASSPPRLAEAYTQYF
TGTGCCAGCAGCCCTCCTCGACTAGCGGAGGCATATACGCAGTATTTT
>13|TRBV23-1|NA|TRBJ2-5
CASSHTRGETQYF
TGCGCCAGCAGTCATACGAGGGGGGAGACCCAGTACTTC
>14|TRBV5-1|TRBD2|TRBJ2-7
CASSEGLGSYEQYF
TGCGCCAGCAGCGAAGGACTAGGGTCCTACGAGCAGTACTTC
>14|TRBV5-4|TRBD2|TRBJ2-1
CASSVAGLYNEQFF
TGTGCCAGCAGCGTAGCGGGTCTTTACAATGAGCAGTTCTTC
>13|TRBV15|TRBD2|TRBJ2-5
CATRTGLAETQYF
TGTGCCACCAGGACTGGACTAGCGGAGACCCAGTACTTC
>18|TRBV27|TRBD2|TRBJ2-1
CASTERLGGREGHAEQFF
TGTGCCAGCACGGAGCGGTTGGGCGGGAGGGAAGGGCACGCTGAGCAGTTCTTC
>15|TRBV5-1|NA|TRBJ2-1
CASSLGAGKDNEQFF
TGCGCCAGCAGCTTGGGTGCGGGTAAGGACAATGAGCAGTTCTTC
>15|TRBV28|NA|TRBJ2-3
CASSLSQSSTDTQYF
TGTGCCAGCAGTTTAAGTCAGTCTAGCACAGATACGCAGTATTTT
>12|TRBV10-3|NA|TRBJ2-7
CAISEFESEQYF
TGTGCCATCAGTGAGTTCGAGAGTGAGCAGTACTTC